This T cell receptor beta chain was captured by sequencing in a study of PD-L1 blockade in urothelial cancer. Background on the study: The patients' atezolizumab therapy, 1,200 mg intravenously every 3 weeks, started in about 2014.

Assay: immunoSEQ multiplex PCR; the TCRdb copy retains only in-frame clones and omits some. The table includes 65,000 to 80,000 clones, around 84% detected once. Germline V lookup: CDR1 ENHRY, CDR2 SYGVKD. The length of the CDR3 is 15 residues. V shed 3 bases, J shed 7 bases, and the junction held 9 bases outside the gene matches. The chain links TRBV10-3 to TRBJ2-1; 7 bases align to TRBD2. The sample in question was PBMCs, obtained around atezolizumab (anti-PD-L1) treatment. The clonotype comes from a man between 65 and 80 years old with urothelial cancer. The CDR3 protein is CAISEGYGSGNEQFF. As DNA, the CDR3 is TGTGCCATCAGTGAAGGATATGGTAGCGGGAATGAGCAGTTCTTC.